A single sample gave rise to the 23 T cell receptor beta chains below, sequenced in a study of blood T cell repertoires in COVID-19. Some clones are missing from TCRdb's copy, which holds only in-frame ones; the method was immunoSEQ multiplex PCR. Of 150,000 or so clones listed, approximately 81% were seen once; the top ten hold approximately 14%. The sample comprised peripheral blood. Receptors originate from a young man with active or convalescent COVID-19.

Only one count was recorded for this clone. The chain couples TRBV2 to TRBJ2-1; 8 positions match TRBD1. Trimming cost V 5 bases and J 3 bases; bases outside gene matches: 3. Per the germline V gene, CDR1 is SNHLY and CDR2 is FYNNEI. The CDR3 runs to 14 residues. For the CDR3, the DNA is TGTGCCAGCAGTCGGGACAGGAGCTACAATGAGCAGTTCTTC. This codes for CASSRDRSYNEQFF.

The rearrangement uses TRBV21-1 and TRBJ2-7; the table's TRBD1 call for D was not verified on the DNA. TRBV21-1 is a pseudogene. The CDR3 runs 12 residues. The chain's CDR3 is CASRTGGYEQYF. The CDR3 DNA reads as TGTGCCAGCAGGACAGGGGGCTACGAGCAGTACTTC.

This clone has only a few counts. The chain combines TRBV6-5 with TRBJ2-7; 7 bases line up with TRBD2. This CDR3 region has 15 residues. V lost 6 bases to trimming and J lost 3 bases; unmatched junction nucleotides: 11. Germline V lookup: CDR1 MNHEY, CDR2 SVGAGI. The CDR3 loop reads CASRRGTKILYEQYF. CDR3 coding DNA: TGTGCCAGCAGACGGGGGACTAAGATCCTCTACGAGCAGTACTTC.

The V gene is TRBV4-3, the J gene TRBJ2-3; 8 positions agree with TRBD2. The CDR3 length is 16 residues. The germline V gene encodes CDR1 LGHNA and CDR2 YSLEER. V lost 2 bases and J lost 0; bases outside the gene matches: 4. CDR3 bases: TGCGCCAGCAGCCAACTAGCGGGTTCTAGCACAGATACGCAGTATTTT. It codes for CASSQLAGSSTDTQYF.

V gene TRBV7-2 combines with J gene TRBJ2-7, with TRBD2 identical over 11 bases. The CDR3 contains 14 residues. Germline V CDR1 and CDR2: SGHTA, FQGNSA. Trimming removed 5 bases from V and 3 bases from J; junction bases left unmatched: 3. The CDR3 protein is CASSPTSGSYEQYF. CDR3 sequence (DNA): TGTGCCAGCAGCCCCACTAGCGGGAGCTACGAGCAGTACTTC.

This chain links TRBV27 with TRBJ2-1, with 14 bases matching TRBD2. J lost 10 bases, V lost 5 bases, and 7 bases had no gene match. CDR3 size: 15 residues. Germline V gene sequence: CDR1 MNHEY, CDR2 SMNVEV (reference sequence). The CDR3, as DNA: TGTGCCAGCAGTCCGACTAGCGGGGGGGCTCGGGAGCAGTTCTTC. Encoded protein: CASSPTSGGAREQFF.

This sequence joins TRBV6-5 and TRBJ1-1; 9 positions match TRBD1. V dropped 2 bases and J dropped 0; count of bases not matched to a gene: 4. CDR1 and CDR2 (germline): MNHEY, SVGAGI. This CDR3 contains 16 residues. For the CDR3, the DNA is TGTGCCAGCAGTTACACCGGACAGGGGATGAACACTGAAGCTTTCTTT. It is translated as CASSYTGQGMNTEAFF.

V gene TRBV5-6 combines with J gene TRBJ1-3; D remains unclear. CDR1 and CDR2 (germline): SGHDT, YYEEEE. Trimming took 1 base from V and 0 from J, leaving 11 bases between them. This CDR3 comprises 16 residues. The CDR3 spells CASSLWYILSGNTIYF. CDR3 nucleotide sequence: TGTGCCAGCAGCTTGTGGTATATACTCTCTGGAAACACCATATATTTT.

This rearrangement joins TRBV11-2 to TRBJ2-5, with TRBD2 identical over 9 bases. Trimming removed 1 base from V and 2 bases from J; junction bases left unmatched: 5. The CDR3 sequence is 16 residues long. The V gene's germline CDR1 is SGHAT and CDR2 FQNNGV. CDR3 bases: TGTGCCAGCAGCTTAGTGGCGGGAGGGTTTCAAGAGACCCAGTACTTC. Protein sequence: CASSLVAGGFQETQYF.

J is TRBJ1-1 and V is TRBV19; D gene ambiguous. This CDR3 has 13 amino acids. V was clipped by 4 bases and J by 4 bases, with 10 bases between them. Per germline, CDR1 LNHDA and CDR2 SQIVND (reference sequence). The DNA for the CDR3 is TGTGCCAGTAGTAAAAGCCGTAGCACTGAAGCTTTCTTT. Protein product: CASSKSRSTEAFF. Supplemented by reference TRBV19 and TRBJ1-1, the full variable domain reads DGGITQSPKYLFRKEGQNVTLSCEQNLNHDAMYWYRQDPGQGLRLIYYSQIVNDFQKGDIAEGYSVSREKKESFPLTVTSAQKNPTAFYLCASSKSRSTEAFFGQGTRLTVV.

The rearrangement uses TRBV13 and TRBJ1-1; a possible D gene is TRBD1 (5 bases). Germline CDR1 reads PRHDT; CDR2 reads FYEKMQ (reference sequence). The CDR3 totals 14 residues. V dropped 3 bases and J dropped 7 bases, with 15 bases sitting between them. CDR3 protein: CASSLGRRESEAFF. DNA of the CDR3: TGTGCCAGCAGCTTGGGACGGAGGGAAAGTGAAGCTTTCTTT.

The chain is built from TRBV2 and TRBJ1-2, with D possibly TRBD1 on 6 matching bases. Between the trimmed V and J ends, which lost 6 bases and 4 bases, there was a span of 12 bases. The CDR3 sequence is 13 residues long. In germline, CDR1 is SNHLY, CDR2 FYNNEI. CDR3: CASSYTGSYGYTF. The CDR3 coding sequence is TGTGCCAGCAGCTACACAGGGTCCTATGGCTACACCTTC.

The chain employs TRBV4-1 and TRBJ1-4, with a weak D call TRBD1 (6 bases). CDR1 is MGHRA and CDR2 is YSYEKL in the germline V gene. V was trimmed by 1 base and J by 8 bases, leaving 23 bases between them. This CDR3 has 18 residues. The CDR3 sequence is CASSQAGSGGGGWEKLFF. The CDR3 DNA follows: TGCGCCAGCAGCCAAGCAGGGAGTGGGGGGGGCGGTTGGGAAAAACTGTTTTTT.

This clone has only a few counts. CDR3 protein: CASSQGEGGKLYEQYF. CDR3 nucleotides: TGTGCCAGCAGCCAAGGGGAGGGGGGGAAACTCTACGAGCAGTACTTC. The V gene is TRBV3-1 (or the pseudogene TRBV3-2), the J gene TRBJ2-7; D perhaps matches TRBD2 (7 bases). The CDR3 spans 16 residues. V was clipped by 1 base and J by 3 bases, with 16 bases between them. Germline assignment: CDR1 LGHDT and CDR2 YNNKEL (reference sequence).

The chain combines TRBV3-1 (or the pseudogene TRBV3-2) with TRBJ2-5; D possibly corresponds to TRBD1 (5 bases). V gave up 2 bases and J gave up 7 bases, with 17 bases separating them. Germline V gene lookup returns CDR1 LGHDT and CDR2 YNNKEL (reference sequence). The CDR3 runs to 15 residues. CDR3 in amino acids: CASSQNDRLGGTQYF. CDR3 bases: TGTGCCAGCAGCCAAAACGACAGACTCGGTGGGACCCAGTACTTC.

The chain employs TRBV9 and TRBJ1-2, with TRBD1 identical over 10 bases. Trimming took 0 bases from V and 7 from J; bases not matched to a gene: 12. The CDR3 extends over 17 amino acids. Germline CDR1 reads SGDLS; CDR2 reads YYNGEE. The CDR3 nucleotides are TGTGCCAGCAGCGTAGAACCGACAGGGGGCGCGGATACTGGCTACACCTTC. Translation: CASSVEPTGGADTGYTF.

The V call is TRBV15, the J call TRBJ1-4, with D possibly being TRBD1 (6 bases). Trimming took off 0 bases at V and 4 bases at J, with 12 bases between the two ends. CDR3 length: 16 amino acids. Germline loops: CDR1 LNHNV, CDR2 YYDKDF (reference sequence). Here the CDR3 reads CATSRDSGAGNEKLFF. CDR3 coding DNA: TGTGCCACCAGCAGAGATTCAGGGGCCGGTAATGAAAAACTGTTTTTT.

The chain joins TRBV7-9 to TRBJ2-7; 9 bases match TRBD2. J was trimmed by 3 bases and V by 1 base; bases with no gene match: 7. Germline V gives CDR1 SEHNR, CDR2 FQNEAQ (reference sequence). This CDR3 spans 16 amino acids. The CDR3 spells CASSLVGGRAIYEQYF. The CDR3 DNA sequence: TGTGCCAGCAGCTTAGTAGGCGGGAGGGCCATCTACGAGCAGTACTTC.

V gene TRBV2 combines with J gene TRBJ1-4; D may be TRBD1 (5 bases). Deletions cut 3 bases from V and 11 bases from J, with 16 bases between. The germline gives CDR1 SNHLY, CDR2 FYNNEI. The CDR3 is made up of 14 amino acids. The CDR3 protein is CASSEGLGVVKLFF. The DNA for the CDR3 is TGTGCCAGCAGTGAGGGTTTAGGGGTTGTTAAACTGTTTTTT.

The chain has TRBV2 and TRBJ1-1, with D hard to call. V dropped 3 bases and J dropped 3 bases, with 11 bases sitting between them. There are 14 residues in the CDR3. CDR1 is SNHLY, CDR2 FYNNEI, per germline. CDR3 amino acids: CASSDSRVYTEAFF. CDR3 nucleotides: TGTGCCAGCAGTGATAGCCGCGTTTACACTGAAGCTTTCTTT.

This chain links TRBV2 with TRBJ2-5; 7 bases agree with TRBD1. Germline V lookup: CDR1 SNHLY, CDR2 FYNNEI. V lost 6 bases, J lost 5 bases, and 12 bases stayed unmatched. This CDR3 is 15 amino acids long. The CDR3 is CASRIRLRGSETQYF. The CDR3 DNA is TGTGCCAGCAGGATACGACTCAGGGGGAGTGAGACCCAGTACTTC. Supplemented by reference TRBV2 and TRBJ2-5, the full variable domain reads EPEVTQTPSHQVTQMGQEVILRCVPISNHLYFYWYRQILGQKVEFLVSFYNNEISEKSEIFDDQFSVERPDGSNFTLKIRSTKLEDSAMYFCASRIRLRGSETQYFGPGTRLLVL.

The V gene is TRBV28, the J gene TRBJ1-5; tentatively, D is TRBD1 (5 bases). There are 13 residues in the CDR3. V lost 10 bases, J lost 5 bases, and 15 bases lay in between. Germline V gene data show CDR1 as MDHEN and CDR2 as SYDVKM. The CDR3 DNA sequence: TGTGCCACCCAATGGGGCAGGGATCAGCCCCAGCATTTT. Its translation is CATQWGRDQPQHF. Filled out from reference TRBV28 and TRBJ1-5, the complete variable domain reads DVKVTQSSRYLVKRTGEKVFLECVQDMDHENMFWYRQDPGLGLRLIYFSYDVKMKEKGDIPEGYSVSREKKERFSLILESASTNQTSMYLCATQWGRDQPQHFGDGTRLSIL.

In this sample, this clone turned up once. This CDR3 reads CASSPTQGAGNTIYF. The DNA for the CDR3 is TGTGCCAGCAGTCCGACCCAGGGGGCTGGAAACACCATATATTTT. The chain is built from TRBV28 and TRBJ1-3, with 7 bases fitting TRBD1. The V gene end was trimmed by 5 bases and the J gene end by 2 bases; junction bases not matched to a gene: 6. The CDR3 loop spans 15 amino acids. Germline CDR1 and CDR2: MDHEN and SYDVKM.